This T cell receptor (beta chain) was found in a study of CD8 T cells in ankylosing spondylitis. Study results and caveats: What seemed typical of ankylosing spondylitis blood was a TCR beta motif built from fewer than ten highly homologous variants.

This clonotype was seen at least ten times. What it binds is unknown. CDR3 length: 13 residues. V lost 9 bases and J 2 bases, leaving 11 bases between the germline ends. Libraries for TCR beta were made by quantitative 5'-RACE with molecular barcodes. TCRdb reprocessed the 5' RACE reads via MiXCR and lists one record per CDR3 protein. The sample lists hundreds of thousands of distinct CDR3 sequences, roughly 25% seen once, with 6.6% in the top ten. The chain carries TRBV12-3 or TRBV12-4 and TRBJ1-3, with D maybe TRBD1 (6 bases). This clonotype originated in a male donor with ankylosing spondylitis or in good health (not recorded which). Sequences were obtained from blood, either unsorted or a sorted T cell fraction (not recorded which). CDR3 region: CASWTAPGNTIYF. CDR3 nucleotides: TGTGCCAGTTGGACAGCGCCTGGAAACACCATATATTTT.